Here is one TCR beta chain with its context. TCRbeta library preparation incorporated unique molecular identifiers. TCRdb re-called the PCR reads through MiXCR, storing one row per CDR3 protein. Of around 580,000 distinct CDR3 sequences detected, about a quarter appear once; the ten largest clones hold under 45%. The germline CDR1 and CDR2 sequences are MGHRA and YSYEKL. Unmatched junction bases numbered 14, after V lost 2 bases and J lost 5 bases. The CDR3 extends over 17 amino acids. This entry comes from a study of T-cell reconstitution after alpha-beta-depleted transplantation in children. The chain links TRBV4-1 to TRBJ2-5; TRBD1 matches 7 bases. This sequence originates from a boy under two years old with Wiskott-Aldrich syndrome, due to receive a stem cell transplant. This sample comprised PBMCs, obtained before TCRalphabeta/CD19-depleted stem cell transplant. The CDR3 DNA reads as TGCGCCAGCAGCCAACTCTACTCCGGGACAGAGGGGGAGACCCAGTACTTC. Its translation is CASSQLYSGTEGETQYF.